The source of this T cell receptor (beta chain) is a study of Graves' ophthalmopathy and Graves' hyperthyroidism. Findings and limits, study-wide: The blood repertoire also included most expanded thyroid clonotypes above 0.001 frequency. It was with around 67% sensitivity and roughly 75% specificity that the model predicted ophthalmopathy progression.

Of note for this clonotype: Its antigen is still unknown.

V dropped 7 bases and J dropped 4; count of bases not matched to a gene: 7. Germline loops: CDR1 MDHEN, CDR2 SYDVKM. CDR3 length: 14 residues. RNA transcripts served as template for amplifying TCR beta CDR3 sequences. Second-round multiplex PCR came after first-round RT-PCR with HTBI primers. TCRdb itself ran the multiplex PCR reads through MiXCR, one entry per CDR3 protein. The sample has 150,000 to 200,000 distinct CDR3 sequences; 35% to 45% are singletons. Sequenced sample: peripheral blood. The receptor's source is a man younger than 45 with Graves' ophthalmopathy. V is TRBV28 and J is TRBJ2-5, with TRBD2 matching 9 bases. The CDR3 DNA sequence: TGTGCCAGCAAGTCTAGCGGGACTGCAGAGACCCAGTACTTC. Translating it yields CASKSSGTAETQYF.